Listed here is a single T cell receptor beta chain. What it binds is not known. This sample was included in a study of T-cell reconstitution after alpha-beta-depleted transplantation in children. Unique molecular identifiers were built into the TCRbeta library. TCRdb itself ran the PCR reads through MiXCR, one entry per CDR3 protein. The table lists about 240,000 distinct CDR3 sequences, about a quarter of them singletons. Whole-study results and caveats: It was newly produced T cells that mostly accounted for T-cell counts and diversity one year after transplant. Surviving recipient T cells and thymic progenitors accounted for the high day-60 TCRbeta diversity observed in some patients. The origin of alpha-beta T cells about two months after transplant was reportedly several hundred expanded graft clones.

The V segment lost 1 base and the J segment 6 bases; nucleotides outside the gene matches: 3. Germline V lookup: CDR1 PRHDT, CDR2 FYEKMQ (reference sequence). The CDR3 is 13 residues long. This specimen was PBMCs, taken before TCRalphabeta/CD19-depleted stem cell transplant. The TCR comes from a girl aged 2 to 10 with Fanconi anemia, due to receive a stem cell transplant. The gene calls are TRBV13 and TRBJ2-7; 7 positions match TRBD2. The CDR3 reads CASSLEPGGEQYF. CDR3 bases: TGTGCCAGCAGCTTAGAACCGGGAGGCGAGCAGTACTTC.